Shown below are 7 T cell receptor beta chains from a single sample sequenced in a study of long-term antiretroviral therapy in people with HIV. Sequencing used immunoSEQ v3.0 at survey level. Repertoires were generated with immunoSEQ multiplex PCR, while TCRdb's copy carries only in-frame clones and drops some. The sample has about 30,000 clones; about 80% are singletons. This material consisted of unsorted PBMCs, taken 0.3 years after starting antiretroviral therapy. All receptors derive from a man between 35 and 55 years old with HIV.

The DNA for the CDR3 is TGTGCCAGCAGTTTGGGGCAGGCCTATGGCTACACCTTC. Its protein product is CASSLGQAYGYTF. The chain links TRBV28 to TRBJ1-2, with D possibly matching TRBD1 (5 bases). In germline, CDR1 is MDHEN, CDR2 SYDVKM. There are 13 residues in the CDR3. V lost 3 bases and J 4 bases, leaving 9 bases between the germline ends.

This chain joins TRBV5-5 and TRBJ2-3; the match to TRBD1 covers 10 bases. V was clipped by 4 bases and J by 0 bases; unmatched bases: 8. The CDR3 sequence is 17 residues long. Germline V gene data show CDR1 as SGHKS and CDR2 as YYEKEE (reference sequence). CDR3 bases: TGTGCCAGCAGCCGGACAGGGGGGGGGTCTAGCACAGATACGCAGTATTTT. The encoded protein is CASSRTGGGSSTDTQYF.

The CDR3 sequence is CASSVGSGVSEADTQYF. CDR3 bases: TGTGCCAGCAGCGTAGGATCGGGAGTAAGTGAGGCAGATACGCAGTATTTT. The genes are TRBV9 and TRBJ2-3, with D tentatively TRBD2 (6 bases). The CDR3 contains 17 residues. Germline V gene sequence: CDR1 SGDLS, CDR2 YYNGEE. V lost 0 bases and J 4 bases, leaving 18 bases between the germline ends. Complete variable domain (other parts from reference TRBV9 and TRBJ2-3): DSGVTQTPKHLITATGQRVTLRCSPRSGDLSVYWYQQSLDQGLQFLIQYYNGEERAKGNILERFSAQQFPDLHSELNLSSLELGDSALYFCASSVGSGVSEADTQYFGPGTRLTVL.

The chain recombines TRBV10-1 with TRBJ2-4, with D uncertain. The CDR3 totals 14 residues. Trimming pared 3 bases from V and 4 bases from J, leaving 10 bases between. The germline gives CDR1 WNHNN, CDR2 SYGVQD (reference sequence). The CDR3: CASSEGPRKNIQYF. Here the CDR3 DNA reads TGCGCCAGCAGTGAAGGCCCCCGGAAAAACATTCAGTACTTC.

The genes are TRBV28 and TRBJ2-1, with D unresolved. The germline V and J ends were trimmed by 5 bases and 10 bases, with 30 bases remaining between them. CDR1 is MDHEN and CDR2 is SYDVKM in the germline V gene. The CDR3 spans 18 residues. CDR3 coding DNA: TGTGCCAGCAGTCAATTAGTCGGTGGCAGACTTCAAGGATTGGAGCAGTTCTTC. Its translation: CASSQLVGGRLQGLEQFF. The full variable domain, with the rest looked up from reference TRBV28 and TRBJ2-1, is DVKVTQSSRYLVKRTGEKVFLECVQDMDHENMFWYRQDPGLGLRLIYFSYDVKMKEKGDIPEGYSVSREKKERFSLILESASTNQTSMYLCASSQLVGGRLQGLEQFFGPGTRLTVL.

The chain uses TRBV10-3 and TRBJ1-5, with D hard to call. This CDR3 region has 13 residues. The V gene lost 11 bases and the J gene lost 0 bases, with 11 bases spanning the gap. Germline CDR1 reads ENHRY; CDR2 reads SYGVKD. CDR3 region: CASRPYSNQPQHF. CDR3 sequence (DNA): TGTGCCTCCCGCCCTTATAGCAATCAGCCCCAGCATTTT.

This sequence joins TRBV5-1 and TRBJ2-5; D perhaps matches TRBD2 (6 bases). The length of the CDR3 is 16 residues. Trimming removed 4 bases at V and 1 base at J, with 17 bases between. Germline V lookup: CDR1 SGHRS, CDR2 YFSETQ. As DNA, the CDR3 is TGCGCCAGCAGCCGGGACCCCTTGACTAGCCAAGAGACCCAGTACTTC. This sequence encodes CASSRDPLTSQETQYF.